A selection of T cell receptor beta chains follows, all from one sample in a study of blood T cell repertoires in COVID-19. The protocol was immunoSEQ multiplex PCR, while the TCRdb copy is restricted to in-frame clones and leaves out a portion. The sample has over 300,000 clones; more than 75% are singletons. The sample comprised PBMCs or T cells enriched from blood (not recorded which). The receptors shown here come from a woman aged 18-29 years who had recovered from COVID-19. CDR3s include the opening cysteine and the closing phenylalanine or tryptophan. The D gene is left open where the match is weak. Rows give clone size only sometimes, using once, few, many, or a class for an expanded clone.

D | J | size | V | DNA | CDR3
. | TRBJ1-1 | . | TRBV30 | TGTGCCTGGAGTGTTGAAGGGGTTGGGAACACTGAAGCTTTCTTT | CAWSVEGVGNTEAFF
TRBD1 | TRBJ1-2 | . | TRBV28 | TGTGCCAGCAGTTATAAGGGGGCCTATGGCTACACCTTC | CASSYKGAYGYTF
. | TRBJ1-2 | . | TRBV9 | TGTGCCAGCAGCGTCGCTACAGGGATTTATGGCTACACCTTC | CASSVATGIYGYTF
. | TRBJ2-2 | . | TRBV7-2 | TGTGCCAGCAAGCTTTCGAGTAACGGGGAGCTGTTTTTT | CASKLSSNGELFF
TRBD1 | TRBJ1-5 | . | TRBV7-8 | TGTGCCAGCAGCCGCACGACAGGGCTTCAGCCCCAGCATTTT | CASSRTTGLQPQHF
. | TRBJ1-1 | . | TRBV15 | TGTGCCACCAGCGGATACAGGAACACTGAAGCTTTCTTT | CATSGYRNTEAFF
. | TRBJ2-5 | once | TRBV6-6 | TGTGCCAGCAGTCCATCCAGTCTCCAAGAGACCCAGTACTTC | CASSPSSLQETQYF
. | TRBJ1-1 | once | TRBV7-9 | TGTGCCAGCAGCGTAAGGGGAAGTGTCGCTGAAGCTTTCTTT | CASSVRGSVAEAFF
TRBD1 | TRBJ1-2 | . | TRBV7-3 | TGTGCCAGCAGCCGTAGACAGGGGGACTATGGCTACACCTTC | CASSRRQGDYGYTF
. | TRBJ2-7 | . | TRBV30 | TGTGCCTGGAGTATTTTGACAGGCTCCTACGAGCAGTACTTC | CAWSILTGSYEQYF
. | TRBJ1-1 | . | TRBV5-1 | TGCGCCAGCAGCAGAGGGCTGAGCACTGAAGCTTTCTTT | CASSRGLSTEAFF
. | TRBJ2-7 | . | TRBV3-1/TRBV3-2 | TGTGCCAGCAGCCAAGACTGGGCCGGGGTCGGAACCTACGAGCAGTACTTC | CASSQDWAGVGTYEQYF
TRBD1 | TRBJ1-6 | many | TRBV25-1 | TGTGCCAGCAGTGACAGCTGGACAGGGGATAATTCACCCCTCCACTTT | CASSDSWTGDNSPLHF
TRBD2 | TRBJ2-7 | . | TRBV5-1 | TGCGCCAGCAGCCCTAGCGGGATCAGCTCCTACGAGCAGTACTTC | CASSPSGISSYEQYF
TRBD1 | TRBJ1-5 | . | TRBV9 | TGTGCCAGCAGCAGACAGGGGATAGGGCCCCAGCATTTT | CASSRQGIGPQHF
. | TRBJ1-1 | . | TRBV30 | TGTGCCTGGAGTACCCAGGAGGACACTGAAGCTTTCTTT | CAWSTQEDTEAFF
TRBD2 | TRBJ2-3 | . | TRBV28 | TGTGCCAACTCCGCGCCCTATTATCAGGCGGGAGGGAGAGATACGCAGTATTTT | CANSAPYYQAGGRDTQYF
TRBD1 | TRBJ1-1 | . | TRBV5-1 | TGCGCCAGCAGCCCTGGGGGACAGGGGGTAACACTGAACACTGAAGCTTTCTTT | CASSPGGQGVTLNTEAFF
. | TRBJ1-2 | once | TRBV19 | TGTGCCAGTAGGGATGGGGCCTTCCAGCACTATGGCTACACCTTC | CASRDGAFQHYGYTF
TRBD1 | TRBJ1-2 | . | TRBV5-6 | TGTGCCAGCAGCGTGAACCACAGGGGACCCTCCTATGGCTACACCTTC | CASSVNHRGPSYGYTF
TRBD1 | TRBJ1-5 | . | TRBV6-1 | TGTGCCAGCAGTGGGCGAGCAGGGGGCCCCCAGCCCCAGCATTTT | CASSGRAGGPQPQHF
TRBD1 | TRBJ1-1 | . | TRBV27 | TGTGCCAGCAGTTCCCCGGGACAGGTGAACACTGAAGCTTTCTTT | CASSSPGQVNTEAFF
. | TRBJ1-1 | . | TRBV27 | TGTGCCAGCAGTTCAGGGAACACTGAAGCTTTCTTT | CASSSGNTEAFF
. | TRBJ1-3 | . | TRBV7-8 | TGTGCCAGCAGCTTCGGACAGTCCTCTGGAAACACCATATATTTT | CASSFGQSSGNTIYF
. | TRBJ1-1 | . | TRBV7-2 | TGTGCCAGCAGCCGCGACAGGAACACTGAAGCTTTCTTT | CASSRDRNTEAFF
. | TRBJ2-7 | . | TRBV5-4 | TGTGCCAGCAGCTCGCAGGCGGAGCAGTACTTC | CASSSQAEQYF
. | TRBJ1-2 | . | TRBV18 | TGTGCCAGCTCACCGGGGGCACCTAGACAGTCGCAAGATGGCTACACCTTC | CASSPGAPRQSQDGYTF
. | TRBJ2-7 | . | TRBV5-6 | TGTGCCAGCAGCTGGACAACCTACGAGCAGTACTTC | CASSWTTYEQYF
TRBD2 | TRBJ2-5 | . | TRBV28 | TGTGCCAGCAAAGATACTTCAAGGGGACTAGCCAAGGAGACCCAGTACTTC | CASKDTSRGLAKETQYF
. | TRBJ1-1 | . | TRBV3-1/TRBV3-2 | TGTGCCAGCAGCCACACGTGGGGCGGCACTGAAGCTTTCTTT | CASSHTWGGTEAFF
TRBD1 | TRBJ1-5 | . | TRBV9 | TGTGCCAGCAGCGAGGGGACAGGGGGCAATCAGCCCCAGCATTTT | CASSEGTGGNQPQHF
. | TRBJ2-5 | . | TRBV7-9 | TGTGCCAGCAGCTTACGGACAACAGGTCGAGAGACCCAGTACTTC | CASSLRTTGRETQYF